The 30 T cell receptor beta chains presented below share a single source sample, sequenced in a study of blood T cells in healthy people across ages. With a J-beta primer mix and a sample-barcoded 5' primer, a second PCR ran about 7 to 12 cycles. Using its own MiXCR run on the 5' RACE reads, TCRdb lists one record per CDR3 protein. The table has 850,000 to 1,000,000 distinct CDR3 sequences, about 48% seen once. Sequencing was done on a sample of blood. Receptor source: a man aged 25 to 40 in good health.

This clonotype has ten or more counts. J is TRBJ2-5 and V is TRBV29-1; unclear D gene. In germline, CDR1 is SQVTM, CDR2 ANQGSEA. Trimming left V 3 bases short and J 1 base short, with 6 bases between. This CDR3 region has 12 residues. The CDR3 DNA reads TGCAGCGTTGACGTGTCCCAAGAGACCCAGTACTTC. Translated, it gives CSVDVSQETQYF.

This rearrangement joins TRBV7-9 to TRBJ2-3, with 13 bases lining up with TRBD2. J was trimmed by 3 bases and V by 3 bases; bases with no gene match: 9. The CDR3 is 18 residues long. Germline values: CDR1 SEHNR, CDR2 FQNEAQ (reference sequence). The CDR3 DNA sequence: TGTGCCAGCAGCTTCACTAGCGGGGGGGCCGGTATAACAGATACGCAGTATTTT. Protein sequence: CASSFTSGGAGITDTQYF.

V and J are TRBV20-1 and TRBJ1-2; 7 positions agree with TRBD1. The junction had 8 bases not matched to a gene; V was cut back by 0 bases and J by 1 base. CDR1 DFQATT and CDR2 SNEGSKA come from the germline V gene (reference sequence). The CDR3 has 16 residues. The CDR3 spells CSARDLQGDVNYGYTF. In DNA, the CDR3 is TGCAGTGCTAGAGATCTCCAGGGGGACGTTAACTATGGCTACACCTTC.

This rearrangement joins TRBV4-3 to TRBJ1-4; D is unclear. There are 16 residues in the CDR3. Trimming left V 3 bases short and J 7 bases short, with 18 bases between. CDR1 and CDR2 (germline): LGHNA, YSLEER. CDR3 amino acids: CASSQGAGRRSEKLFF. CDR3 nucleotides: TGCGCCAGCAGCCAGGGTGCAGGACGCCGGAGTGAAAAACTGTTTTTT.

The chain uses TRBV20-1 and TRBJ1-1, with 9 bases fitting TRBD1. The CDR3 runs to 17 residues. Germline V gives CDR1 DFQATT, CDR2 SNEGSKA (reference sequence). J lost 1 base, V lost 1 base, and 10 bases had no gene match. CDR3 sequence: CSARGQIRGQGNTEAFF. For the CDR3, the DNA is TGCAGTGCTAGAGGTCAGATCCGGGGACAGGGGAACACTGAAGCTTTCTTT.

This chain uses TRBV24-1 with TRBJ2-1; 10 nucleotides agree with TRBD2. The CDR3 length is 17 residues. V lost 1 base to trimming and J lost 8 bases; unmatched junction nucleotides: 10. Germline CDR1 and CDR2: KGHDR and SFDVKD. This CDR3 is CATSDFDLLAGRDEQFF. The CDR3 DNA follows: TGTGCCACCAGTGATTTCGACCTACTAGCGGGGCGCGATGAGCAGTTCTTC.

The chain carries TRBV9 and TRBJ2-7; maybe TRBD2 (7 bases). The V end was cut by 0 bases, the J end by 4 bases, with 11 bases between. The CDR3 spans 14 residues. Germline assignment: CDR1 SGDLS and CDR2 YYNGEE. CDR3 loop: CASSVDGGLYEQYF. In DNA form, the CDR3 reads TGTGCCAGCAGCGTAGACGGGGGGCTTTACGAGCAGTACTTC.

V is TRBV4-1 and J is TRBJ2-1; D ambiguous. V was pared by 1 base and J by 0 bases, with 10 bases between. This CDR3 has 16 amino acids. Per germline, CDR1 MGHRA and CDR2 YSYEKL. The CDR3 DNA is TGCGCCAGCAGCCAAGGGTCGGGCATCTCCTACAATGAGCAGTTCTTC. It codes for CASSQGSGISYNEQFF.

This chain links TRBV7-8 with TRBJ2-7; D is possibly TRBD1 (6 bases). Germline values: CDR1 SGHVS, CDR2 FQNEAQ. The CDR3 is made up of 16 amino acids. Trimming left V 3 bases short and J 2 bases short, with 17 bases between. CDR3 sequence reads: CASSFAAGTPTYEQYF. The CDR3 DNA reads as TGTGCCAGCAGCTTCGCCGCCGGGACACCCACCTACGAGCAGTACTTC.

V and J are TRBV5-1 and TRBJ2-7; D unresolved. The ends were cut back, 0 bases at V and 3 bases at J, with 7 bases in the middle. This CDR3 region has 13 residues. Germline values: CDR1 SGHRS, CDR2 YFSETQ. CDR3 residues: CASSLDPLYEQYF. CDR3 bases: TGCGCCAGCAGCTTGGATCCCCTCTACGAGCAGTACTTC.

This clonotype was detected only once. The rearrangement links TRBV5-1 to TRBJ1-2; D is unclear. CDR1 is SGHRS and CDR2 is YFSETQ in the germline V gene. The V gene lost 0 bases and the J gene lost 7 bases, with 16 bases spanning the gap. The CDR3 extends over 15 amino acids. CDR3 nucleotides: TGCGCCAGCAGCTTGGTCACCAGGTATAGTGGTGGCTACACCTTC. Its translation: CASSLVTRYSGGYTF.

This chain links TRBV6-2 or TRBV6-3 with TRBJ2-7; D possibly uses TRBD1 or TRBD2 (6 bases each). The CDR3 has 14 residues. In germline, CDR1 is MNHEY, CDR2 SVGEGT. Trimming took 5 bases from V and 2 from J, leaving 13 bases between them. CDR3 amino acids: CASSLLGGTYEQYF. Here the CDR3 DNA reads TGTGCCAGCAGTCTTCTCGGGGGCACCTACGAGCAGTACTTC.

This clonotype was picked up many times. DNA for the CDR3: TGTGCCAGCATAGGCTCCGCGGCTAGCGGGGACAATGAGCAGTTCTTC. It is translated as CASIGSAASGDNEQFF. The V and J genes are TRBV28 and TRBJ2-1; 9 bases map to TRBD2. The germline V gene has CDR1 MDHEN and CDR2 SYDVKM. V gave up 7 bases and J gave up 5 bases; unmatched junction bases: 12. This CDR3 comprises 16 residues. Complete variable domain (other parts from reference TRBV28 and TRBJ2-1): DVKVTQSSRYLVKRTGEKVFLECVQDMDHENMFWYRQDPGLGLRLIYFSYDVKMKEKGDIPEGYSVSREKKERFSLILESASTNQTSMYLCASIGSAASGDNEQFFGPGTRLTVL.

The chain has TRBV29-1 and TRBJ2-1, with D uncertain. V was cut by 4 bases and J by 4 bases, with 5 bases left in between. The CDR3 loop spans 11 amino acids. CDR1 and CDR2 from the germline V gene are SQVTM and ANQGSEA. CDR3 residues: CSVALYNEQFF. The DNA of the CDR3 is TGCAGCGTTGCCCTATACAATGAGCAGTTCTTC.

The gene calls are TRBV20-1 and TRBJ2-7; 12 nucleotides line up with TRBD1. CDR3 size: 15 residues. Germline loops: CDR1 DFQATT, CDR2 SNEGSKA (reference sequence). V gave up 3 bases and J gave up 3 bases; unmatched junction bases: 6. As DNA, the CDR3 is TGCAGTGCTAGGGGGACAGGGGGCTTTTTCTACGAGCAGTACTTC. It specifies CSARGTGGFFYEQYF.

The chain links TRBV6-5 to TRBJ2-7; tentatively, D is TRBD1 (6 bases). V shed 0 bases and J shed 0 bases, with 9 bases lying between them. Germline CDR1 reads MNHEY; CDR2 reads SVGAGI. The CDR3 loop spans 15 amino acids. CDR3 region: CASSYSHRASYEQYF. In DNA form, the CDR3 reads TGTGCCAGCAGTTACTCGCACAGGGCCTCCTACGAGCAGTACTTC.

This chain uses TRBV19 with TRBJ2-1, with D perhaps matching TRBD1 or TRBD2 (6 bases each). V was pared by 3 bases and J by 2 bases, with 20 bases between. Germline CDR1 LNHDA, CDR2 SQIVND (reference sequence). The length of the CDR3 is 18 residues. Here the CDR3 DNA reads TGTGCCAGTAGTATGGGGGGTGAGACAGGCAGTCCCTACAATGAGCAGTTCTTC. It is translated as CASSMGGETGSPYNEQFF.

The chain is built from TRBV20-1 and TRBJ2-3; D may be TRBD1 (6 bases). The CDR3 extends over 15 amino acids. From germline, CDR1 is DFQATT and CDR2 SNEGSKA (reference sequence). The ends were cut back, 6 bases at V and 0 bases at J, with 16 bases in the middle. CDR3 sequence: CSALRPQGSTDTQYF. The CDR3 nucleotides read TGCAGTGCGCTGAGGCCACAGGGCAGCACAGATACGCAGTATTTT.

V is TRBV20-1 and J is TRBJ2-1; 10 bases match TRBD2. With the DNA end fitting TRBJ2-7 better, the J assignment may be wrong. Germline V gives CDR1 DFQATT, CDR2 SNEGSKA (reference sequence). The CDR3 runs 16 residues. The CDR3 nucleotides are TGCAGTGCCGCTGATAGCGGGGGGCCCAAGTACAATGAGCAGTACTTC. Amino acid sequence: CSAADSGGPKYNEQYF.

V is TRBV11-2 and J is TRBJ2-5; 9 bases match TRBD1. The germline CDR1 and CDR2 sequences are SGHAT and FQNNGV. The length of the CDR3 is 16 residues. Unmatched junction bases numbered 3, after V lost 1 base and J lost 0 bases. Here the CDR3 DNA reads TGTGCCAGCAGCTTAGGGACAGGGGCGTACCAAGAGACCCAGTACTTC. This encodes CASSLGTGAYQETQYF.

This clonotype was detected ten times or more. In nucleotides, the CDR3 is TGTGCCAGCAGTTACAGCTATGGCTACACCTTC. Its protein product is CASSYSYGYTF. This chain joins TRBV6-2 or TRBV6-3 and TRBJ1-2; D uncertain. This CDR3 spans 11 amino acids. Germline assignment: CDR1 MNHEY and CDR2 SVGEGT. V was pared by 2 bases and J by 4 bases, with 2 bases between.

The chain recombines TRBV18 with TRBJ1-5; 7 bases are a match to TRBD1. The V gene's germline CDR1 is KGHSH and CDR2 LQKENI. After removal of 3 bases from V and 7 bases from J, the junction contained 6 bases not matched to a gene. This CDR3 has 14 amino acids. CDR3 bases: TGTGCCAGCTCACCGGGACAGCAGTTCCAGCCCCAGCATTTT. This codes for CASSPGQQFQPQHF.

This chain uses TRBV11-2 with TRBJ1-1; D unclear. The CDR3 spans 13 residues. In germline, CDR1 is SGHAT, CDR2 FQNNGV. V was trimmed by 2 bases and J by 7 bases, leaving 11 bases between them. As DNA, the CDR3 is TGTGCCAGCAGCTTACGCGGAAAGCTTGAAGCTTTCTTT. This translates into CASSLRGKLEAFF.

In this sample, this clonotype turned up a few times. The CDR3 sequence: CASSPRGEGNQPQHF. The CDR3 nucleotides are TGTGCCAGCTCACCAAGAGGGGAGGGAAATCAGCCCCAGCATTTT. The chain carries TRBV18 and TRBJ1-5; the D gene is possibly TRBD1 (5 bases). The V end lost 2 bases, the J end lost 4 bases, and 12 bases lay between the germline ends. This CDR3 spans 15 amino acids. Germline V gene lookup returns CDR1 KGHSH and CDR2 LQKENI.

V and J are TRBV7-6 and TRBJ1-6; D not certain. Germline-derived CDR1 and CDR2 are SGHVS and FNYEAQ. V lost 4 bases to trimming and J lost 2 bases, with 9 bases between them. The CDR3 runs 15 residues. This CDR3 reads CASSSHLPYNSPLHF. The CDR3 bases are TGTGCCAGCAGCTCCCATTTGCCCTATAATTCACCCCTCCACTTT.

This chain connects TRBV6-6 to TRBJ1-5; D may be TRBD1 (5 bases). This CDR3 is 14 amino acids long. V lost 5 bases and J lost 4, with 12 bases in between. Germline CDR1 reads MNHNY; CDR2 reads SVGAGI (reference sequence). The DNA of the CDR3 is TGTGCCAGCAGTGACGGGGGGGGGAATCAGCCCCAGCATTTT. It is translated as CASSDGGGNQPQHF.

The chain combines TRBV10-3 with TRBJ1-5, with a weak D call TRBD1 (6 bases). The V gene's germline CDR1 is ENHRY and CDR2 SYGVKD. The germline V and J ends were trimmed by 4 bases and 2 bases, with 15 bases remaining between them. CDR3 size: 16 residues. The CDR3 nucleotides read TGTGCCATCAGTGGACAGGACCTTTTGGGCAATCAGCCCCAGCATTTT. Protein: CAISGQDLLGNQPQHF.

This sequence joins TRBV4-1 and TRBJ2-1; 7 nucleotides agree with TRBD2. The CDR3 is 15 amino acids. The V gene end was trimmed by 0 bases and the J gene end by 4 bases; junction bases not matched to a gene: 3. The germline V gene encodes CDR1 MGHRA and CDR2 YSYEKL. CDR3: CASSQDTSEYNEQFF. The CDR3 DNA reads TGCGCCAGCAGCCAAGATACTAGCGAATACAATGAGCAGTTCTTC.

This chain joins TRBV28 and TRBJ1-2; TRBD1 is a possible D gene (5 bases). From germline, CDR1 is MDHEN and CDR2 SYDVKM. Trimming left V 4 bases short and J 5 bases short, with 11 bases between. CDR3 size: 13 residues. The CDR3 DNA reads as TGTGCCAGCAGTTACAAACAGGTGTATGGCTACACCTTC. Protein: CASSYKQVYGYTF.

The V call is TRBV4-3, the J call TRBJ2-7; D is ambiguous. Germline V gene lookup returns CDR1 LGHNA and CDR2 YSLEER. The CDR3 covers 16 residues. V shed 0 bases and J shed 2 bases, with 14 bases lying between them. CDR3: CASSQDSANWAYEQYF. The CDR3 DNA follows: TGCGCCAGCAGCCAAGATTCGGCTAATTGGGCCTACGAGCAGTACTTC.